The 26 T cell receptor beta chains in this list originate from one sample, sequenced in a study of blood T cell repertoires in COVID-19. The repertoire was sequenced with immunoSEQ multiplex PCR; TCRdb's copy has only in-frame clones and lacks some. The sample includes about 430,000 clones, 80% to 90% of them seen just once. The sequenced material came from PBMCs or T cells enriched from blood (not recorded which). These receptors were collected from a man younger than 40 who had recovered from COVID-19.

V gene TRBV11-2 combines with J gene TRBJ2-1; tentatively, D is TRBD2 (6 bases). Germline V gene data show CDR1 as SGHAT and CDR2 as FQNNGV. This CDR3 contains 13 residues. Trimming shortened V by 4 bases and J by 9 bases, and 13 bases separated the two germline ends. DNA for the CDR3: TGTGCCAGCAGCTCAACTGGACTAATTGAGCAGTTCTTC. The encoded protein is CASSSTGLIEQFF.

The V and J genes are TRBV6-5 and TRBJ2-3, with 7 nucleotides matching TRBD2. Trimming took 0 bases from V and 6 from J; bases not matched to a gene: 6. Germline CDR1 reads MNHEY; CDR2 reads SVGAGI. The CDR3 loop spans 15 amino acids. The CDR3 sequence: CASSYSMTGGDTQYF. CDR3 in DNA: TGTGCCAGCAGTTACTCGATGACCGGGGGGGATACGCAGTATTTT.

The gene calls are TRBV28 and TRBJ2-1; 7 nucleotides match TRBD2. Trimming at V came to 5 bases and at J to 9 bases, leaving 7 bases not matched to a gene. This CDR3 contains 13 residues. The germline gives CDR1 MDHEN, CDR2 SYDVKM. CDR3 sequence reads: CASSARTRGEQFF. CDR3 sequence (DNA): TGTGCCAGCAGTGCTAGGACTAGGGGTGAGCAGTTCTTC.

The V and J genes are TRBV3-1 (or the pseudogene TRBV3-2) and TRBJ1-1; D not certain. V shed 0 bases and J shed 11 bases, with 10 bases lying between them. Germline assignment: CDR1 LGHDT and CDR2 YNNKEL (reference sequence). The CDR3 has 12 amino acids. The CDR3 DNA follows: TGTGCCAGCAGCCAAGAGGAGCGATTGGCTTTCTTT. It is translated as CASSQEERLAFF.

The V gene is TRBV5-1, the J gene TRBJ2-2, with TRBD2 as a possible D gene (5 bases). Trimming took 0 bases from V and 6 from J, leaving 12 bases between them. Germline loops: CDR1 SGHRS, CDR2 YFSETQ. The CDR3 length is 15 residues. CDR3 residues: CASSLVLAPAGELFF. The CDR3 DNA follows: TGCGCCAGCAGCTTGGTCCTAGCTCCCGCCGGGGAGCTGTTTTTT.

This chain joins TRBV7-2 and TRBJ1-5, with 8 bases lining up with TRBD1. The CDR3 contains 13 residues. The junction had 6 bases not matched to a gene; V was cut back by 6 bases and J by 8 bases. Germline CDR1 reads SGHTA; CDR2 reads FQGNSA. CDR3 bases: TGTGCCAGCAGTGGGGACAGGTGGAAGCCCCAGCATTTT. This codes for CASSGDRWKPQHF.

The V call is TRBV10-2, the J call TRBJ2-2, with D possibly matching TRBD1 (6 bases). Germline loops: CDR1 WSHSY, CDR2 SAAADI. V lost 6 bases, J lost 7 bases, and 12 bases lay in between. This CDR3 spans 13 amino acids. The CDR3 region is CASRPQGIGELFF. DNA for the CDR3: TGCGCCAGCAGACCACAGGGTATCGGGGAGCTGTTTTTT.

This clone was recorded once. This CDR3 is CSVEDVRGRDEAFF. The CDR3 nucleotides read TGCAGCGTTGAAGATGTAAGGGGGCGCGATGAAGCTTTCTTT. The V and J genes are TRBV29-1 and TRBJ1-1; TRBD1 matches at 7 bases. This CDR3 is built from 14 residues. After removal of 0 bases from V and 7 bases from J, the junction contained 8 bases not matched to a gene. From germline, CDR1 is SQVTM and CDR2 ANQGSEA.

In DNA, the CDR3 is TGTGCCATCAGTGAGATGACGGGAGGCAATCAGCCCCAGCATTTT. It translates to CAISEMTGGNQPQHF. The chain recombines TRBV10-3 with TRBJ1-5; D is unresolved. In germline, CDR1 is ENHRY, CDR2 SYGVKD. V was clipped by 2 bases and J by 2 bases, with 10 bases between them. The CDR3 spans 15 residues.

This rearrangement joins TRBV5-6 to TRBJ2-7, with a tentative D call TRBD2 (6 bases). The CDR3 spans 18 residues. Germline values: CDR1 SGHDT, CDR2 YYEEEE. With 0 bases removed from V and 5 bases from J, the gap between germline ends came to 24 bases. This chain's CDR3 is CASSLVGRAGNLLDEQYF. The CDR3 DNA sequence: TGTGCCAGCAGCTTGGTTGGCCGAGCGGGTAACCTCCTAGACGAGCAGTACTTC.

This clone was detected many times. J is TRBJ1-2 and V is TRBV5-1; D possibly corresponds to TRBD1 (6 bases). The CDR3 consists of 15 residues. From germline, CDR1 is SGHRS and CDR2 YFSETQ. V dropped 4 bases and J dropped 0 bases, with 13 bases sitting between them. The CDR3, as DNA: TGCGCCAGCAGCCCGGACAGCCAAGCTAACTATGGCTACACCTTC. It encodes CASSPDSQANYGYTF.

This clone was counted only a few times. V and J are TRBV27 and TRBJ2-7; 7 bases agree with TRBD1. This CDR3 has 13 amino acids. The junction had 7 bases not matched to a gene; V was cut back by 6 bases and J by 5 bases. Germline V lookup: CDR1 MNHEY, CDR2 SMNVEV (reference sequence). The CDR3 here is CASSYNRGHEQYF. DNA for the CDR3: TGTGCCAGCAGCTATAACAGGGGCCACGAGCAGTACTTC.

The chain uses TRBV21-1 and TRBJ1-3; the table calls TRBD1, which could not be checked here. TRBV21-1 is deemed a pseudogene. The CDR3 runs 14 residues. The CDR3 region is CASSDSDTGNTIYF. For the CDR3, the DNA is TGTGCCAGCAGTGACAGCGACACTGGAAACACCATATATTTT.

DNA of the CDR3: TGTGCCAGCAGTTTAGGAGTACTAGCGGGAAGAGAGACCCAGTACTTC. This translates into CASSLGVLAGRETQYF. V gene TRBV28 combines with J gene TRBJ2-5; TRBD2 matches at 10 bases. The CDR3 runs to 16 residues. V shed 2 bases and J 4 bases; nucleotides not matched to a gene: 7. Per germline, CDR1 MDHEN and CDR2 SYDVKM.

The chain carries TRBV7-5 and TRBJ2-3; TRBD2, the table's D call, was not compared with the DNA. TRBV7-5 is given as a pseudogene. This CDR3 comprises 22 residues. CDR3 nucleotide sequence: TGTGTCAGAAGCTTATTTGTTGTGAGGCCTAGCGGGGGGGGACGGGGCACAGATACGCAGTATTTT. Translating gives CVRSLFVVRPSGGGRGTDTQYF.

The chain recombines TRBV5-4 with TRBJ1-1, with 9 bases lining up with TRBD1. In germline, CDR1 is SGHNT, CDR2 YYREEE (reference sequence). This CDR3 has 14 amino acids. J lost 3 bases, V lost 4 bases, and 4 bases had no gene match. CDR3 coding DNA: TGTGCCAGCAGCGGAAGGACAGGGGACACTGAAGCTTTCTTT. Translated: CASSGRTGDTEAFF.

CDR3 bases: TGTGCCAGCAGCTTTAGCTCTAGCGGGAGTGGCCACGAGCAGTACTTC. Its translation: CASSFSSSGSGHEQYF. The V gene is TRBV9, the J gene TRBJ2-7; 10 nucleotides agree with TRBD2. After removal of 4 bases from V and 5 bases from J, the junction contained 12 bases not matched to a gene. The CDR3 totals 16 residues. CDR1 is SGDLS and CDR2 is YYNGEE in the germline V gene. Using reference TRBV9 and TRBJ2-7 for the parts outside the CDR3, the full variable domain is DSGVTQTPKHLITATGQRVTLRCSPRSGDLSVYWYQQSLDQGLQFLIQYYNGEERAKGNILERFSAQQFPDLHSELNLSSLELGDSALYFCASSFSSSGSGHEQYFGPGTRLTVT.

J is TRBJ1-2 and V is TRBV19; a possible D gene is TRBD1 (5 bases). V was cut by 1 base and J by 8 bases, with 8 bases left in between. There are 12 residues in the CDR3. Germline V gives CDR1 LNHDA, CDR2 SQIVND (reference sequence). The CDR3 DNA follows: TGTGCCAGTAGTATAGGGGGACTCGGCTACACCTTC. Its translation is CASSIGGLGYTF.

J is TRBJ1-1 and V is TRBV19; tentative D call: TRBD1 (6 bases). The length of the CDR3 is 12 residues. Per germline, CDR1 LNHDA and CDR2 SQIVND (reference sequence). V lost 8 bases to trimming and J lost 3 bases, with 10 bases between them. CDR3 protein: CASVTGYTEAFF. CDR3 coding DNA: TGTGCCAGTGTTACAGGGTACACTGAAGCTTTCTTT.

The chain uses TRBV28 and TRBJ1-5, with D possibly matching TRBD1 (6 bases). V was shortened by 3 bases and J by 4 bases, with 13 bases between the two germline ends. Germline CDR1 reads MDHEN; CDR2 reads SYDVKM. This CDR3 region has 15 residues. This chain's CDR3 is CASSFGPTGNQPQHF. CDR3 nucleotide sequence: TGTGCCAGCAGTTTTGGGCCTACAGGGAATCAGCCCCAGCATTTT.

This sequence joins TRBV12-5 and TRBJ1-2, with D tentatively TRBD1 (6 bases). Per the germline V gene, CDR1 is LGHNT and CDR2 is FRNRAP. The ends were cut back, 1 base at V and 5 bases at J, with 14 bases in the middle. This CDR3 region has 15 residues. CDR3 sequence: CASGLDTGSGYGYTF. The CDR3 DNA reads TGTGCTAGTGGTTTGGACACAGGGTCCGGATATGGCTACACCTTC.

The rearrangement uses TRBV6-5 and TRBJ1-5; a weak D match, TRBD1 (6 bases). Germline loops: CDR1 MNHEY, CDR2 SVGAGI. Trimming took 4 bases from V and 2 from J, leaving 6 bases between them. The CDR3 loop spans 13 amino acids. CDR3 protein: CASSSGGNQPQHF. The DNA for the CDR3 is TGTGCCAGCAGTTCAGGGGGCAATCAGCCCCAGCATTTT.

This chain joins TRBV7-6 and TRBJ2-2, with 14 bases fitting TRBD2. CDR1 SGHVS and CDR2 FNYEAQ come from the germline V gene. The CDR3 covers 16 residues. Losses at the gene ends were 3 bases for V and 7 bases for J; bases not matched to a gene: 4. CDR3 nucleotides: TGTGCCAGCAGCTTGGGACTAGCGGGAGCGGGCGGGGAGCTGTTTTTT. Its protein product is CASSLGLAGAGGELFF. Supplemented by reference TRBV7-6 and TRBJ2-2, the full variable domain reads GAGVSQSPRYKVTKRGQDVALRCDPISGHVSLYWYRQALGQGPEFLTYFNYEAQQDKSGLPNDRFSAERPEGSISTLTIQRTEQRDSAMYRCASSLGLAGAGGELFFGEGSRLTVL.

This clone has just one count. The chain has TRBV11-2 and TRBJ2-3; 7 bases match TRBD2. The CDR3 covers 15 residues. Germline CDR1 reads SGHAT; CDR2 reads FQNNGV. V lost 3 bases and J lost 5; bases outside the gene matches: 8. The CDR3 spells CASSFVGGPRDTQYF. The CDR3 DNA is TGTGCCAGCAGCTTTGTGGGAGGGCCGAGAGATACGCAGTATTTT.

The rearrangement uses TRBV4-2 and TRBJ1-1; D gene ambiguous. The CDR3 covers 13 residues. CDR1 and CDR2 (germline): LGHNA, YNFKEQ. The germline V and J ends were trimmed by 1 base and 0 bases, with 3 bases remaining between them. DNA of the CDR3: TGTGCCAGCAGCCAAGCTGTGAACACTGAAGCTTTCTTT. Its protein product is CASSQAVNTEAFF.

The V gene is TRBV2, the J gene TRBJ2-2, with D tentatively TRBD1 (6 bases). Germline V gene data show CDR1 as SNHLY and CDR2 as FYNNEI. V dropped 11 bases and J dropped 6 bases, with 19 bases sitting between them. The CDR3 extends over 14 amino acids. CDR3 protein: CAQGGTALPGELFF. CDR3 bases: TGTGCCCAAGGGGGAACCGCCCTTCCCGGGGAGCTGTTTTTT.